This T cell receptor (beta chain) was identified during a study of blood T cell repertoires in COVID-19. The CDR3 is made up of 12 amino acids. CDR1 is SGHDN and CDR2 is FVKESK in the germline V gene. The V end was cut by 1 base, the J end by 8 bases, with 9 bases between. Measured with immunoSEQ multiplex PCR; TCRdb has only the in-frame clones, and not every one. The repertoire consists of 150,000 to 200,000 clones, with about 80% occurring once and the leading ten covering about 25%. The sequence was obtained from a woman between 65 and 79 years old with acute or convalescent COVID-19. The chain recombines TRBV14 with TRBJ2-7; possible D gene TRBD2, 6 bases. Sequenced input: peripheral blood. The CDR3: CASSQAEGKQYF. In DNA, the CDR3 is TGTGCCAGCAGCCAAGCGGAGGGGAAGCAGTACTTC. The complete variable domain, with remaining parts taken from reference TRBV14 and TRBJ2-7, reads EAGVTQFPSHSVIEKGQTVTLRCDPISGHDNLYWYRRVMGKEIKFLLHFVKESKQDESGMPNNRFLAERTGGTYSTLKVQPAELEDSGVYFCASSQAEGKQYFGPGTRLTVT.